The clone carrying this TCR beta chain was picked up a small number of times. Each CDR3 protein is one row after TCRdb ran MiXCR on the 5' RACE reads. Found here are 300,000 to 400,000 distinct CDR3 sequences, almost 4% of them singletons; the top ten hold less than 25%. The sample comes from a study of T cells after yellow fever vaccination. The V and J ends lost 5 bases and 4 bases, in that order; junction bases with no gene match: 10. Germline V CDR1 and CDR2: SGHAT, FQNNGV. This CDR3 region has 18 residues. The clonotype was recovered from a young man who received the YFV17D yellow fever vaccine. The chain joins TRBV11-2 to TRBJ2-3, with 15 bases that match TRBD2. The sequencing here drew on PBMCs, taken 5 days after the yellow fever booster vaccination. The CDR3 nucleotides are TGTGCCAGCAGCCCCGGACTAGCGGGGGGGCCGGGCGCAGATACGCAGTATTTT. As protein: CASSPGLAGGPGADTQYF.